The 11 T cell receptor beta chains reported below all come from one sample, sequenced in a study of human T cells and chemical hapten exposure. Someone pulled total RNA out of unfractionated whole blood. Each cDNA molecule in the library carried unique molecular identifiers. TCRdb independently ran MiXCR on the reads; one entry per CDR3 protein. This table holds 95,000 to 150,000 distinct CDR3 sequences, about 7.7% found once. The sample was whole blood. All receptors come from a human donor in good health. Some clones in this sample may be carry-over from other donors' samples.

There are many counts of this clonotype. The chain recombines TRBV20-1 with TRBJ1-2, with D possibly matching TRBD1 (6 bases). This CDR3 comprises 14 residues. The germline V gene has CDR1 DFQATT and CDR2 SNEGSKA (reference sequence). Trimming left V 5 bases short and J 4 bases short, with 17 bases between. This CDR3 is CSAPSEQGFYGYTF. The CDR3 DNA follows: TGCAGTGCTCCCTCTGAACAGGGCTTCTATGGCTACACCTTC.

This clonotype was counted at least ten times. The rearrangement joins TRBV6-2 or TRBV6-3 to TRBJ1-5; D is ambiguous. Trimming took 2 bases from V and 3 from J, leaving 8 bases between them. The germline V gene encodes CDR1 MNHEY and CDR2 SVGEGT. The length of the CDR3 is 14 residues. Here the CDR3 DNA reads TGTGCCAGCAGTTACGCCGGGGTCAATCAGCCCCAGCATTTT. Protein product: CASSYAGVNQPQHF.

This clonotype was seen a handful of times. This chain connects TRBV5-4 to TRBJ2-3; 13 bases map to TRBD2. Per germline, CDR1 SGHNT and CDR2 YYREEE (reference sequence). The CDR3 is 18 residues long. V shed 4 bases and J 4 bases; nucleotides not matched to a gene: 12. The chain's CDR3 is CASSPRLAGGLASDTQYF. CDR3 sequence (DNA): TGTGCCAGCAGCCCCCGACTAGCGGGGGGCCTAGCATCAGATACGCAGTATTTT. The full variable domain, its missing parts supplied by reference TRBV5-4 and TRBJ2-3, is ETGVTQSPTHLIKTRGQQVTLRCSSQSGHNTVSWYQQALGQGPQFIFQYYREEENGRGNFPPRFSGLQFPNYSSELNVNALELDDSALYLCASSPRLAGGLASDTQYFGPGTRLTVL.

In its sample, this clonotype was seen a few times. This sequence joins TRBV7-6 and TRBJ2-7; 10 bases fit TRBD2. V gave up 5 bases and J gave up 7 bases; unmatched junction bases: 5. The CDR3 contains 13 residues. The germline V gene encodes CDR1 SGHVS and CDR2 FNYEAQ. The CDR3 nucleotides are TGTGCCAGCAGCCGGGGACTAGCGTTGGAGCAGTACTTC. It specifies CASSRGLALEQYF. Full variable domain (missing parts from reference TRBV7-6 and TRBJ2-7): GAGVSQSPRYKVTKRGQDVALRCDPISGHVSLYWYRQALGQGPEFLTYFNYEAQQDKSGLPNDRFSAERPEGSISTLTIQRTEQRDSAMYRCASSRGLALEQYFGPGTRLTVT.

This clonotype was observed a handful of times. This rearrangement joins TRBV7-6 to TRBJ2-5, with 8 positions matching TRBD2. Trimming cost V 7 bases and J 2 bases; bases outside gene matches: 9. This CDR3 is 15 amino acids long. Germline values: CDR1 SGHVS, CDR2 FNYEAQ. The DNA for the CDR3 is TGTGCCAGCAAAAAGGTACTAGCGGCACAAGAGACCCAGTACTTC. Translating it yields CASKKVLAAQETQYF.

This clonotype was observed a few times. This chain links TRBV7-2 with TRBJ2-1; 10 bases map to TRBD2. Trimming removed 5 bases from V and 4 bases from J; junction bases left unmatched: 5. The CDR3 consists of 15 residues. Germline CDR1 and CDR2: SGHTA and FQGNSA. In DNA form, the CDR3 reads TGTGCCAGCAGCCCCGTAGCGGGGGGTTACAATGAGCAGTTCTTC. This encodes CASSPVAGGYNEQFF.

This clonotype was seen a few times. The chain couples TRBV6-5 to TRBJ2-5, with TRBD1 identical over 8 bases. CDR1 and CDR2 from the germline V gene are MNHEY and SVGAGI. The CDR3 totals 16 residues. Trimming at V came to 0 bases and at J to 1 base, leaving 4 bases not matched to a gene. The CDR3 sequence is CASSYSTGTGQETQYF. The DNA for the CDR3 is TGTGCCAGCAGTTACTCGACCGGGACAGGCCAAGAGACCCAGTACTTC.

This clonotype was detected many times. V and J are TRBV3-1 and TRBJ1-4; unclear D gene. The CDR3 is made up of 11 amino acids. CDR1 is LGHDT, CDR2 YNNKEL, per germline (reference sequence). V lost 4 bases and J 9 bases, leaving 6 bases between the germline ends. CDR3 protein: CASSLQKKLFF. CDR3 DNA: TGTGCCAGCAGCCTCCAGAAAAAACTGTTTTTT.

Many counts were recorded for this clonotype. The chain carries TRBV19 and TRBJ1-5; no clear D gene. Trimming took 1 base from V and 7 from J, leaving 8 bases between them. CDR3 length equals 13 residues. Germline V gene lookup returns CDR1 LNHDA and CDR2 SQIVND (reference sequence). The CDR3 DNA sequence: TGTGCCAGTAGTATAGGCCAGGAACAGCCCCAGCATTTT. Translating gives CASSIGQEQPQHF.

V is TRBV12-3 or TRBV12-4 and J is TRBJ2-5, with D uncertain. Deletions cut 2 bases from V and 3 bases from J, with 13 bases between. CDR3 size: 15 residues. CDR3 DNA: TGTGCCAGCAGTTTAAGCACAGAAGAGGAAGAGACCCAGTACTTC. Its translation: CASSLSTEEEETQYF.

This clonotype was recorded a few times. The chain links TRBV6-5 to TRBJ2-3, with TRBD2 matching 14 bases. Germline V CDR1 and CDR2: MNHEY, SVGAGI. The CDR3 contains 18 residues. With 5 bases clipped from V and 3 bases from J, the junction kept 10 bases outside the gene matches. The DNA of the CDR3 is TGTGCCAGCAGTAATCCCGGGACTAGCGGGAGACGAACAGATACGCAGTATTTT. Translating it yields CASSNPGTSGRRTDTQYF.